The 20 T cell receptor beta chains presented below share a single source sample, sequenced in a study of T cell repertoires in cytomegalovirus infection. MiXCR, applied by TCRdb to the reads, yields one record per CDR3 protein. The sample has about 440,000 distinct CDR3 sequences, 31% seen once. Sequencing was done on a sample of PBMCs. The receptors shown here come from a human donor in good health (CMV status not recorded). Some clones in this sample may be carry-over from other donors' samples.

V and J are TRBV19 and TRBJ2-1; possibly TRBD1 for D (5 bases). Trimming stripped 3 bases from V and 4 bases from J, with 13 bases between. The germline V gene has CDR1 LNHDA and CDR2 SQIVND (reference sequence). The CDR3 loop spans 15 amino acids. CDR3 coding DNA: TGTGCCAGTAGTATCACGGCAGGGCCTTACAATGAGCAGTTCTTC. Its protein is CASSITAGPYNEQFF. The variable domain in full, with the rest retrieved from reference TRBV19 and TRBJ2-1, is DGGITQSPKYLFRKEGQNVTLSCEQNLNHDAMYWYRQDPGQGLRLIYYSQIVNDFQKGDIAEGYSVSREKKESFPLTVTSAQKNPTAFYLCASSITAGPYNEQFFGPGTRLTVL.

The rearrangement links TRBV2 to TRBJ1-2; D not certain. Germline V CDR1 and CDR2: SNHLY, FYNNEI. The CDR3 consists of 15 residues. Trimming took 2 bases from V and 4 from J, leaving 14 bases between them. CDR3 residues: CASSESRSISYGYTF. CDR3 DNA sequence: TGTGCCAGCAGTGAATCGCGGAGTATATCCTATGGCTACACCTTC. The entire variable domain, with the rest obtained from reference TRBV2 and TRBJ1-2, is as follows: EPEVTQTPSHQVTQMGQEVILRCVPISNHLYFYWYRQILGQKVEFLVSFYNNEISEKSEIFDDQFSVERPDGSNFTLKIRSTKLEDSAMYFCASSESRSISYGYTFGSGTRLTVV.

This clonotype has a handful of counts. The chain is built from TRBV12-3 or TRBV12-4 and TRBJ2-1, with 13 nucleotides matching TRBD2. Trimming at V came to 6 bases and at J to 9 bases, leaving 14 bases not matched to a gene. This CDR3 has 17 amino acids. This CDR3 is CASSLSLPGLAGFEQFF. The CDR3 bases are TGTGCCAGCAGCCTCTCTTTACCGGGACTAGCGGGGTTTGAGCAGTTCTTC.

V usage is TRBV27 and J usage is TRBJ2-1; 8 bases agree with TRBD1. The CDR3 extends over 16 amino acids. The germline V gene has CDR1 MNHEY and CDR2 SMNVEV (reference sequence). V dropped 5 bases and J dropped 0; count of bases not matched to a gene: 6. CDR3 protein: CASSQRTGRSYNEQFF. For the CDR3, the DNA is TGTGCCAGCAGTCAAAGGACAGGGCGCTCCTACAATGAGCAGTTCTTC.

The DNA of the CDR3 is TGTGCCAGCTCAGCCGGACAGGGGATCTCCTACGAGCAGTACTTC. Translating it yields CASSAGQGISYEQYF. The V call is TRBV18, the J call TRBJ2-7, with TRBD1 identical over 9 bases. The ends lost 5 bases at V and 0 bases at J; junction bases unmatched: 5. CDR3 size: 15 residues. Germline CDR1 reads KGHSH; CDR2 reads LQKENI. Variable domain in full (rest from reference TRBV18 and TRBJ2-7): NAGVMQNPRHLVRRRGQEARLRCSPMKGHSHVYWYRQLPEEGLKFMVYLQKENIIDESGMPKERFSAEFPKEGPSILRIQQVVRGDSAAYFCASSAGQGISYEQYFGPGTRLTVT.

This clonotype was found a few times. The V and J genes are TRBV5-1 and TRBJ1-4, with D possibly being TRBD1 (5 bases). This CDR3 region has 18 residues. Germline loops: CDR1 SGHRS, CDR2 YFSETQ. Deletions cut 0 bases from V and 3 bases from J, with 18 bases between. This chain's CDR3 is CASSLGPPGRSANEKLFF. Here the CDR3 DNA reads TGCGCCAGCAGCTTGGGGCCACCAGGGCGTTCTGCTAATGAAAAACTGTTTTTT.

This clonotype appeared a few times. This chain links TRBV6-2 or TRBV6-3 with TRBJ2-2, with TRBD2 identical over 7 bases. The trim removed 5 bases at V and 5 bases at J, leaving 14 bases unmatched. Germline V gives CDR1 MNHEY, CDR2 SVGEGT. The CDR3 consists of 17 residues. Written as DNA, the CDR3 is TGTGCCAGCAGTCAACCTCCTAGGGAGGGGAAGACCGGGGAGCTGTTTTTT. Translation gives CASSQPPREGKTGELFF.

The chain carries TRBV5-6 and TRBJ1-6; D unresolved. The germline V gene encodes CDR1 SGHDT and CDR2 YYEEEE. The length of the CDR3 is 16 residues. The V and J ends lost 4 bases and 4 bases respectively, with 15 bases between them. Here the CDR3 reads CASSPRAVRYNSPLHF. DNA of the CDR3: TGTGCCAGCAGCCCTCGGGCCGTCAGATATAATTCACCCCTCCACTTT.

The chain joins TRBV29-1 to TRBJ1-2; the D is unclear. V was cut by 6 bases and J by 7 bases, with 18 bases left in between. This CDR3 is built from 13 residues. Per the germline V gene, CDR1 is SQVTM and CDR2 is ANQGSEA. In DNA form, the CDR3 reads TGCAGCGTCGAACCGGGCGCTACGCGTGGCTACACCTTC. Translating it yields CSVEPGATRGYTF.

This chain joins TRBV7-6 and TRBJ2-2; TRBD2 matches at 9 bases. J lost 4 bases, V lost 2 bases, and 14 bases had no gene match. This CDR3 region has 19 residues. Per the germline V gene, CDR1 is SGHVS and CDR2 is FNYEAQ. CDR3 nucleotide sequence: TGTGCCAGCAGCTTAATACTACCCGGGGGACTAGCCCTCACCGGGGAGCTGTTTTTT. Its translation: CASSLILPGGLALTGELFF.

The chain couples TRBV5-6 to TRBJ2-7; TRBD1 aligns across 9 bases. This CDR3 has 15 amino acids. CDR1 is SGHDT, CDR2 YYEEEE, per germline. Trimming took 0 bases from V and 2 from J; bases not matched to a gene: 3. The CDR3 here is CASSLGDRDAYEQYF. Here the CDR3 DNA reads TGTGCCAGCAGCTTGGGGGACAGGGACGCCTACGAGCAGTACTTC.

The V and J genes are TRBV30 and TRBJ1-1; D ambiguous. Trimming stripped 0 bases from V and 7 bases from J, with 9 bases between. The CDR3 sequence is 12 residues long. Germline CDR1 reads GTSNPN; CDR2 reads SVGIG (reference sequence). For the CDR3, the DNA is TGTGCCTGGAGTGTAGGCGGAATTGAAGCTTTCTTT. Translated: CAWSVGGIEAFF.

The chain couples TRBV7-9 to TRBJ2-3, with a tentative D call TRBD1 (6 bases). Germline V gene lookup returns CDR1 SEHNR and CDR2 FQNEAQ (reference sequence). V gave up 5 bases and J gave up 8 bases, with 26 bases separating them. This CDR3 has 17 residues. The CDR3 DNA reads as TGTGCCAGCAGCGCCCGAAACAGGGCCACCGAGGGAGCTACGCAGTATTTT. Its translation: CASSARNRATEGATQYF.

This rearrangement joins TRBV19 to TRBJ1-1, with D unclear. CDR1 LNHDA and CDR2 SQIVND come from the germline V gene (reference sequence). The V end lost 5 bases, the J end lost 4 bases, and 17 bases lay between the germline ends. This CDR3 contains 15 residues. In DNA form, the CDR3 reads TGTGCCAGTAGTGTACGGACTGATATCCCCACTGAAGCTTTCTTT. Encoded protein: CASSVRTDIPTEAFF.

The chain combines TRBV15 with TRBJ1-3; no clear D gene. This CDR3 is built from 17 residues. Trimming left V 0 bases short and J 4 bases short, with 16 bases between. Germline V gene lookup returns CDR1 LNHNV and CDR2 YYDKDF (reference sequence). CDR3 protein: CATSRDKGGVYGNTIYF. The CDR3 region has the DNA TGTGCCACCAGCAGAGATAAGGGCGGGGTGTACGGAAACACCATATATTTT.

The table lists this clonotype with many counts. The chain couples TRBV12-3 or TRBV12-4 to TRBJ2-2; possible D gene TRBD1, 5 bases. The length of the CDR3 is 13 residues. V was clipped by 6 bases and J by 5 bases, with 10 bases between them. CDR3 sequence (DNA): TGTGCCAGCAGGGCGACAGCGACCGGGGAGCTGTTTTTT. Protein product: CASRATATGELFF.

Details on this clonotype: The conserved phenylalanine or tryptophan is not found at the CDR3 terminus, so this likely reflects a read error. The chain employs TRBV7-2 and TRBJ2-7, with 7 bases that match TRBD1. This CDR3 contains 13 residues. Germline V gives CDR1 SGHTA, CDR2 FQGNSA. CDR3 residues: CDSSRRQGNEQYC. CDR3 in DNA: TGTGACAGCAGCCGTCGACAGGGTAACGAGCAGTACTGC.

The chain uses TRBV19 and TRBJ1-6; D gene uncertain. This CDR3 comprises 12 residues. The V gene lost 4 bases and the J gene lost 8 bases, with 6 bases spanning the gap. CDR1 LNHDA and CDR2 SQIVND come from the germline V gene (reference sequence). The CDR3 protein is CASSNSDSPLHF. In DNA form, the CDR3 reads TGTGCCAGTAGTAACAGTGATTCACCCCTCCACTTT.

This clonotype has at least ten counts. The V gene is TRBV7-2, the J gene TRBJ2-2, with 7 bases identical to TRBD1. This CDR3 is 16 amino acids long. Germline V gives CDR1 SGHTA, CDR2 FQGNSA. Trimming took 6 bases from V and 5 from J; bases not matched to a gene: 12. CDR3 in DNA: TGTGCCAGCAGTTCCCTCCGGGGACAGATAACCGGGGAGCTGTTTTTT. It encodes CASSSLRGQITGELFF.

This clonotype showed up just a few times. This chain connects TRBV6-2 or TRBV6-3 to TRBJ2-7; TRBD1 aligns across 9 bases. J lost 6 bases, V lost 0 bases, and 9 bases had no gene match. The CDR3 runs 16 residues. CDR1 and CDR2 from the germline V gene are MNHEY and SVGEGT. The CDR3 DNA reads as TGTGCCAGCAGTTACTCAACAGGGGGCGCAGGGATCGAGCAGTACTTC. This translates into CASSYSTGGAGIEQYF.